The next 22 T cell receptor beta chains were all read from a single sample in a study of T cells in Graves' hyperthyroidism and ophthalmopathy. Amplified TCR beta CDR3 regions derived from RNA transcripts. In the first-round RT-PCR of the TCR CDR3, the HTBI primer set was used. Via MiXCR, TCRdb re-called the multiplex PCR reads, giving one row per CDR3 protein. The sample lists nearly 600,000 distinct CDR3 sequences, 13% to 15% occurring once. The sample was blood. These receptors came from a woman under 30 with Graves' ophthalmopathy.

The chain joins TRBV20-1 to TRBJ1-3, with a weak D call TRBD1 (5 bases). There are 13 residues in the CDR3. V lost 4 bases and J lost 2, with 9 bases in between. CDR1 DFQATT and CDR2 SNEGSKA come from the germline V gene (reference sequence). The CDR3 sequence: CSAIRGTGNTIYF. The DNA of the CDR3 is TGCAGTGCTATCCGGGGGACTGGAAACACCATATATTTT.

This clonotype was seen repeatedly, ten times or more. This sequence joins TRBV19 and TRBJ2-5; TRBD1 agrees at 8 bases. From germline, CDR1 is LNHDA and CDR2 SQIVND (reference sequence). V trimming: 5 bases; J trimming: 6 bases; junction bases outside the gene matches: 11. This CDR3 contains 15 residues. The CDR3 sequence is CASSSLNRGVQTQYF. The CDR3 DNA follows: TGTGCCAGTAGTTCCCTCAACAGGGGGGTTCAGACCCAGTACTTC.

Ten or more counts support this clonotype. J is TRBJ2-7 and V is TRBV7-6, with no clear D. Trimming removed 8 bases at V and 5 bases at J, with 16 bases between. The CDR3 totals 13 residues. The germline V gene encodes CDR1 SGHVS and CDR2 FNYEAQ. CDR3 in DNA: TGTGCCAGCGGCCCTACGGTCGCCCACGAGCAGTACTTC. Translating it yields CASGPTVAHEQYF.

In this sample, this clonotype turned up many times. V is TRBV6-1 and J is TRBJ2-7, with D unresolved. CDR1 and CDR2 from the germline V gene are MNHNS and SASEGT. CDR3 length: 14 amino acids. Deletions cut 2 bases from V and 2 bases from J, with 10 bases between. CDR3 sequence: CASSERAVAYEQYF. CDR3 nucleotides: TGTGCCAGCAGTGAAAGGGCCGTTGCCTACGAGCAGTACTTC.

In this sample, this clonotype turned up a few times. The chain links TRBV19 to TRBJ2-7; D gene uncertain. This CDR3 region has 13 residues. Trimming took off 6 bases at V and 4 bases at J, with 13 bases between the two ends. Germline CDR1 and CDR2: LNHDA and SQIVND (reference sequence). The CDR3 here is CASSVRVGYEQYF. The CDR3 DNA reads TGTGCCAGTAGCGTTCGGGTCGGGTACGAGCAGTACTTC.

The table lists this clonotype with a few counts. The chain joins TRBV4-1 to TRBJ1-5, with 8 bases fitting TRBD1. The CDR3 has 17 residues. With 3 bases clipped from V and 1 base from J, the junction kept 8 bases outside the gene matches. Germline V gives CDR1 MGHRA, CDR2 YSYEKL. CDR3 bases: TGCGCCAGCAGCCAGGCGCACCAGGGGGCAAGCAATCAGCCCCAGCATTTT. It yields the protein CASSQAHQGASNQPQHF.

This clonotype was observed at least ten times. The rearrangement uses TRBV18 and TRBJ2-2; D is uncertain. This CDR3 spans 14 amino acids. CDR1 and CDR2 (germline): KGHSH, LQKENI. Deletions cut 8 bases from V and 3 bases from J, with 13 bases between. The CDR3, as DNA: TGTGCCAGCGCCCTACCTTCTCACACCGGGGAGCTGTTTTTT. Its protein product is CASALPSHTGELFF. Full variable domain (remainder filled in from reference TRBV18 and TRBJ2-2): NAGVMQNPRHLVRRRGQEARLRCSPMKGHSHVYWYRQLPEEGLKFMVYLQKENIIDESGMPKERFSAEFPKEGPSILRIQQVVRGDSAAYFCASALPSHTGELFFGEGSRLTVL.

This clonotype was recorded many times. The V and J genes are TRBV7-9 and TRBJ2-1; D gene uncertain. V lost 8 bases, J lost 0 bases, and 14 bases lay in between. The CDR3 loop spans 15 amino acids. Germline V gene lookup returns CDR1 SEHNR and CDR2 FQNEAQ (reference sequence). The CDR3 is CASVIGRSSYNEQFF. CDR3 nucleotides: TGTGCCAGCGTTATAGGTAGGAGCTCCTACAATGAGCAGTTCTTC. The full variable domain, completed using reference TRBV7-9 and TRBJ2-1, is DTGVSQNPRHKITKRGQNVTFRCDPISEHNRLYWYRQTLGQGPEFLTYFQNEAQLEKSRLLSDRFSAERPKGSFSTLEIQRTEQGDSAMYLCASVIGRSSYNEQFFGPGTRLTVL.

This clonotype was detected only a few times. The V and J genes are TRBV6-1 and TRBJ1-2, with D unresolved. Germline V gene sequence: CDR1 MNHNS, CDR2 SASEGT. Trimming shortened V by 11 bases and J by 8 bases, and 15 bases separated the two germline ends. CDR3 size: 11 residues. DNA of the CDR3: TGTGCCGCTAACGAGCAAACCGGCTACACCTTC. Translation gives CAANEQTGYTF.

At least ten counts were recorded for this clonotype. The chain uses TRBV12-3 or TRBV12-4 and TRBJ2-7; D is unclear. The CDR3 spans 14 residues. V was clipped by 5 bases and J by 0 bases, with 11 bases between them. This CDR3 is CASSQKGGSYEQYF. Here the CDR3 DNA reads TGTGCCAGCAGTCAAAAGGGTGGCTCCTACGAGCAGTACTTC.

This sequence joins TRBV7-9 and TRBJ2-5; TRBD1 matches 8 bases. This CDR3 comprises 16 residues. V lost 4 bases, J lost 5 bases, and 12 bases stayed unmatched. The germline CDR1 and CDR2 sequences are SEHNR and FQNEAQ (reference sequence). The CDR3 sequence is CASSSMDRAYGETQYF. The CDR3 nucleotides are TGTGCCAGCAGCTCGATGGACAGGGCCTACGGGGAGACCCAGTACTTC.

This sequence joins TRBV5-1 and TRBJ2-5; 15 bases are a match to TRBD2. The CDR3 contains 15 residues. Germline V CDR1 and CDR2: SGHRS, YFSETQ. Trimming took 6 bases from V and 4 from J; bases not matched to a gene: 4. The CDR3 DNA reads as TGCGCCAGCACGGGACTAGCGGGAGGCAGAGAGACCCAGTACTTC. Translating gives CASTGLAGGRETQYF.

This clonotype was observed many times. The chain employs TRBV30 and TRBJ2-1; 9 nucleotides align to TRBD2. In germline, CDR1 is GTSNPN, CDR2 SVGIG (reference sequence). After removal of 5 bases from V and 9 bases from J, the junction contained 8 bases not matched to a gene. The CDR3 extends over 13 amino acids. CDR3 DNA: TGTGCCTGGGCCGGGACTAGCTATAGTGAGCAGTTCTTC. The encoded protein is CAWAGTSYSEQFF.

This clonotype was observed many times. The chain recombines TRBV7-2 with TRBJ2-7; D is perhaps TRBD2 (6 bases). The V end was cut by 4 bases, the J end by 2 bases, with 12 bases between. Germline V lookup: CDR1 SGHTA, CDR2 FQGNSA. This CDR3 has 14 residues. The CDR3 protein is CASSSPSVTYEQYF. For the CDR3, the DNA is TGTGCCAGCAGCTCCCCTAGCGTTACCTACGAGCAGTACTTC.

This clonotype has only one observation. A much bigger clone sits one base away, suggesting this may be a read error. Because the CDR3 is missing its conserved closing phenylalanine or tryptophan, this is likely a read error. V is TRBV6-5 and J is TRBJ2-7; no definite D call. The V gene's germline CDR1 is MNHEY and CDR2 SVGAGI. V lost 0 bases, J lost 1 base, and 7 bases lay in between. The CDR3 loop spans 14 amino acids. The DNA for the CDR3 is TGTGCCAGCAGTTACTCGATGGGGTCCTACGAGCAGTACCTC. Amino acid sequence: CASSYSMGSYEQYL.

This clonotype has only a few counts. The chain joins TRBV7-2 to TRBJ2-1; D might be TRBD2 (6 bases). CDR1 SGHTA and CDR2 FQGNSA come from the germline V gene. Trimming removed 5 bases at V and 7 bases at J, with 18 bases between. The CDR3 spans 15 residues. Written as DNA, the CDR3 is TGTGCCAGCAGCCATCAGAGCAGCCGGGGGAATGAGCAGTTCTTC. Protein sequence: CASSHQSSRGNEQFF.

This clonotype was recorded a few times. The chain carries TRBV18 and TRBJ2-7, with D possibly being TRBD2 (5 bases). The CDR3 is 16 residues long. Looked up from germline, CDR1 is KGHSH and CDR2 is LQKENI. V lost 6 bases and J lost 1, with 19 bases in between. CDR3 amino acids: CASSYGAIGGSYEQYF. CDR3 coding DNA: TGTGCCAGCTCGTACGGAGCCATTGGAGGATCCTACGAGCAGTACTTC.

This clonotype was picked up many times. The V call is TRBV7-2, the J call TRBJ2-3, with unresolved D. Deletions cut 1 base from V and 7 bases from J, with 12 bases between. Looked up from germline, CDR1 is SGHTA and CDR2 is FQGNSA. The CDR3 runs to 14 residues. The CDR3 here is CASSLVRLSNTQYF. The CDR3 nucleotides read TGTGCCAGCAGCTTAGTGAGATTATCTAATACGCAGTATTTT.

V and J are TRBV27 and TRBJ1-6; D may be TRBD1 (5 bases). In germline, CDR1 is MNHEY, CDR2 SMNVEV (reference sequence). V lost 2 bases and J lost 11, with 13 bases in between. The CDR3 is made up of 14 amino acids. In nucleotides, the CDR3 is TGTGCCAGCAGTTTAGACCAGGGCAGGACACCCCTCCACTTT. This codes for CASSLDQGRTPLHF.

This clonotype turned up a few times. A junction boundary mismatches the germline segment, possibly from a read error. The J gene is TRBJ1-1, the V gene TRBV4-3; 9 bases fit TRBD1. Per the germline V gene, CDR1 is LGHNA and CDR2 is YSLEER. CDR3 length: 13 residues. CDR3 coding DNA: TGCGCCAGCAGCCAAGTGGAGGGGACAGGGCTTGTCTTT. Its translation: CASSQVEGTGLVF.

This clonotype was recorded many times. The chain combines TRBV30 with TRBJ2-1, with 7 bases lining up with TRBD1. From germline, CDR1 is GTSNPN and CDR2 SVGIG (reference sequence). The CDR3 length is 12 residues. The V segment lost 8 bases and the J segment 6 bases; nucleotides outside the gene matches: 7. CDR3 sequence: CAGDGTANEQFF. The DNA for the CDR3 is TGTGCCGGGGATGGGACAGCCAATGAGCAGTTCTTC.

This clonotype was recorded at least ten times. The CDR3 here is CASSLVGESDTF. The CDR3 DNA reads TGCGCCAGCAGCTTGGTAGGGGAGTCGGACACCTTC. V is TRBV5-1 and J is TRBJ1-2; D perhaps matches TRBD1 (5 bases). Germline V lookup: CDR1 SGHRS, CDR2 YFSETQ. Trimming left V 0 bases short and J 12 bases short, with 12 bases between. The CDR3 spans 12 residues.